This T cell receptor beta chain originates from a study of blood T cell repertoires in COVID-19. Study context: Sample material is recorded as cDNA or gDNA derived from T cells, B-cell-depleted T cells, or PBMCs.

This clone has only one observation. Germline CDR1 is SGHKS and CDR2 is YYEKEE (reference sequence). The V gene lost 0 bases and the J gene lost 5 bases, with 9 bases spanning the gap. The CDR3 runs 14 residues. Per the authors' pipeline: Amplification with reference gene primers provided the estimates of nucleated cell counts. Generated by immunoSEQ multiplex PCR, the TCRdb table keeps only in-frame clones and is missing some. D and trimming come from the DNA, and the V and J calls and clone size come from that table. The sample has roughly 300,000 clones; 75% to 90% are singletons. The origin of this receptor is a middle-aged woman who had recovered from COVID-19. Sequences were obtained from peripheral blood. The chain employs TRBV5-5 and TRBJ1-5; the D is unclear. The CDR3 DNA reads TGTGCCAGCAGCTTGGATAGCAGAGATCAGCCCCAGCATTTT. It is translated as CASSLDSRDQPQHF.